This section outlines one TCR beta chain sequence together with its context. This table comes from immunoSEQ multiplex PCR, and its TCRdb copy is limited to in-frame clones, with some not included. The data hold roughly 65,000 clones, with about 84% observed a single time. CDR3 size: 14 residues. Germline-derived CDR1 and CDR2 are SGHDN and FVKESK. With 4 bases removed from V and 4 bases from J, the gap between germline ends came to 13 bases. The record originates from a study of OX40 agonist ivuxolimab in advanced cancers. The chain recombines TRBV14 with TRBJ1-2; maybe TRBD1 (5 bases). The source material was CD4+ or CD8+ T cells sorted from blood, sampled in a trial of the OX40 agonist ivuxolimab. This receptor was obtained from an adult with an advanced solid tumor such as melanoma, head and neck, liver or kidney cancer. This CDR3 reads CASSPGTSLYGYTF. The CDR3 DNA reads TGTGCCAGCAGCCCCGGGACCTCCCTCTATGGCTACACCTTC.